This entry lists 27 T cell receptor beta chains sequenced from one sample in a study of cytomegalovirus exposure and HLA in healthy donors. Researchers ran the PCR with 60 Vbeta and 13 Jbeta primers. Using immunoSEQ multiplex PCR, the repertoire was profiled, and TCRdb retains in-frame clones only, with some absent. Among tens of thousands of clones, around 70% were seen once, and the ten largest hold less than 9%. The sample comprised PBMCs. All receptors derive from a man between 35 and 55 years old in good health and CMV-seropositive.

Comment on this clone: This likely comes from a read error, as the CDR3 has no conserved phenylalanine or tryptophan at its end. As DNA, the CDR3 is TGTGCCAGCAGCTTATCCGGACTAGATTTCTCTGGGGCCAACGTCCTGACTGTC. Residues: CASSLSGLDFSGANVLTV. The chain uses TRBV7-8 and TRBJ2-6, with 7 bases that match TRBD2. V dropped 2 bases and J dropped 0; count of bases not matched to a gene: 7. Germline loops: CDR1 SGHVS, CDR2 FQNEAQ. The CDR3 sequence is 18 residues long.

The chain links TRBV6-5 to TRBJ2-3, with 9 bases aligning to TRBD2. Germline V CDR1 and CDR2: MNHEY, SVGAGI. This CDR3 has 15 residues. The J segment lost 10 bases and the V segment lost 5 bases, leaving 13 bases of the junction unmatched. The CDR3 DNA reads TGTGCCAGCAGTCCAGGGGGTAGCGGGAGCTTTCCGCAGTATTTT. Translating it yields CASSPGGSGSFPQYF.

This clone was picked up a small number of times. The rearrangement uses TRBV10-3 and TRBJ1-1; D not resolved. The CDR3 has 13 residues. Deletions cut 4 bases from V and 1 base from J, with 7 bases between. The germline V gene encodes CDR1 ENHRY and CDR2 SYGVKD. The CDR3 is CAISGNRNTEAFF. The CDR3 nucleotides read TGTGCCATCAGTGGTAACAGGAACACTGAAGCTTTCTTT.

The chain recombines TRBV4-2 with TRBJ2-2; 9 nucleotides agree with TRBD2. The junction had 9 bases not matched to a gene; V was cut back by 8 bases and J by 5 bases. CDR1 is LGHNA and CDR2 is YNFKEQ in the germline V gene. The CDR3 extends over 15 amino acids. CDR3 sequence (DNA): TGTGCCAGCCTCTTAGGCGCGGGAGGGACCGGGGAGCTGTTTTTT. It encodes CASLLGAGGTGELFF.

The V and J genes are TRBV30 and TRBJ1-2; 9 nucleotides agree with TRBD1. The CDR3 has 13 residues. The germline gives CDR1 GTSNPN, CDR2 SVGIG (reference sequence). The V and J ends lost 5 bases and 8 bases, in that order; junction bases with no gene match: 9. The DNA of the CDR3 is TGTGCCTGGTTGGGACAGGGTTGGAGGGGCTACACCTTC. Translated: CAWLGQGWRGYTF.

The chain joins TRBV9 to TRBJ2-4; TRBD2 is a possible D gene (5 bases). This CDR3 is built from 16 residues. Germline CDR1 is SGDLS and CDR2 is YYNGEE. V lost 0 bases to trimming and J lost 1 base, with 11 bases between them. The CDR3 loop reads CASSVAGGLAKNIQYF. The CDR3 region has the DNA TGTGCCAGCAGCGTAGCTGGTGGACTGGCCAAAAACATTCAGTACTTC.

The chain joins TRBV9 to TRBJ1-1; D remains unclear. Trimming cost V 0 bases and J 0 bases, with 12 bases left between them. From germline, CDR1 is SGDLS and CDR2 YYNGEE. CDR3 length: 16 amino acids. The chain's CDR3 is CASSVGASILNTEAFF. CDR3 sequence (DNA): TGTGCCAGCAGCGTAGGGGCTTCAATACTGAACACTGAAGCTTTCTTT.

The J gene is TRBJ1-5, the V gene TRBV18; tentative D call: TRBD1 (6 bases). The germline V gene encodes CDR1 KGHSH and CDR2 LQKENI. V gave up 1 base and J gave up 10 bases, with 20 bases separating them. The CDR3 has 16 amino acids. Here the CDR3 reads CASSPQGGQGIVPQHF. As DNA, the CDR3 is TGTGCCAGCTCACCACAGGGGGGGCAGGGGATCGTTCCCCAGCATTTT.

The chain recombines TRBV5-6 with TRBJ2-2; 14 bases are shared with TRBD2. This CDR3 is built from 17 residues. Germline V CDR1 and CDR2: SGHDT, YYEEEE. Germline trimming cut 5 bases from V and 1 base from J; bases unmatched to any gene: 4. This CDR3 reads CASRSGLAGVNTGELFF. The CDR3, as DNA: TGTGCCAGCAGGTCGGGACTAGCGGGGGTGAACACCGGGGAGCTGTTTTTT. The variable domain in full, completed from reference TRBV5-6 and TRBJ2-2, reads DAGVTQSPTHLIKTRGQQVTLRCSPKSGHDTVSWYQQALGQGPQFIFQYYEEEERQRGNFPDRFSGHQFPNYSSELNVNALLLGDSALYLCASRSGLAGVNTGELFFGEGSRLTVL.

The J gene is TRBJ1-4, the V gene TRBV21-1. TRBV21-1 is a pseudogene segment. This CDR3 is 16 amino acids long. CDR3 sequence reads: CASSKALVATSEKLFF. CDR3 DNA: TGTGCCAGCAGCAAAGCCCTGGTTGCAACTAGTGAAAAACTGTTTTTT.

In this sample, this clone turned up a few times. The chain carries TRBV30 and TRBJ2-5; 9 nucleotides agree with TRBD2. Germline CDR1 reads GTSNPN; CDR2 reads SVGIG (reference sequence). This CDR3 is 13 amino acids long. The V segment lost 8 bases and the J segment 5 bases; nucleotides outside the gene matches: 9. In nucleotides, the CDR3 is TGTGCCGGGGCGGGGGGGGCCCTCGAGACCCAGTACTTC. Translated, it gives CAGAGGALETQYF.

In this sample, this clone turned up a few times. This rearrangement joins TRBV6-4 to TRBJ1-5; D gene ambiguous. Deletions cut 3 bases from V and 1 base from J, with 13 bases between. This CDR3 has 16 residues. Germline V CDR1 and CDR2: MRHNA, SNTAGT. CDR3 loop: CASSDPRSGSNQPQHF. CDR3 nucleotide sequence: TGTGCCAGCAGTGATCCGAGGAGCGGGAGCAATCAGCCCCAGCATTTT.

The genes are TRBV28 and TRBJ1-2; 7 positions match TRBD1. There are 14 residues in the CDR3. Germline V gives CDR1 MDHEN, CDR2 SYDVKM. Trimming cost V 6 bases and J 4 bases; bases outside gene matches: 8. The CDR3, as DNA: TGTGCCAGCAGGCCCCCGGGACAGCTCTATGGCTACACCTTC. It encodes CASRPPGQLYGYTF.

The V gene is TRBV7-2, the J gene TRBJ2-1; D is possibly TRBD2 (6 bases). Germline V gene lookup returns CDR1 SGHTA and CDR2 FQGNSA. The V end lost 7 bases, the J end lost 4 bases, and 17 bases lay between the germline ends. There are 15 residues in the CDR3. CDR3 bases: TGTGCCAGCACCCAACGAGGAGGGAGGTACAATGAGCAGTTCTTC. Translated, it gives CASTQRGGRYNEQFF.

A few counts support this clone. The chain couples TRBV2 to TRBJ2-2, with TRBD1 matching 8 bases. CDR1 is SNHLY, CDR2 FYNNEI, per germline. V shed 4 bases and J 3 bases; nucleotides not matched to a gene: 4. This CDR3 region has 15 residues. CDR3 sequence reads: CASSGRGHDTGELFF. The CDR3 coding sequence is TGTGCCAGCAGTGGCAGGGGGCATGACACCGGGGAGCTGTTTTTT.

The chain links TRBV6-6 to TRBJ1-1; D remains ambiguous. This CDR3 has 12 amino acids. Trimming removed 6 bases at V and 5 bases at J, with 10 bases between. Germline CDR1 MNHNY, CDR2 SVGAGI (reference sequence). CDR3 in DNA: TGTGCCAGCAGCCCCGGGAGGACTGAAGCTTTCTTT. Translated, it gives CASSPGRTEAFF.

This clone has only a few counts. The chain recombines TRBV19 with TRBJ1-5, with a possible D match to TRBD1 (5 bases). Looked up from germline, CDR1 is LNHDA and CDR2 is SQIVND (reference sequence). Trimming shortened V by 4 bases and J by 2 bases, and 27 bases separated the two germline ends. The CDR3 covers 20 residues. The DNA for the CDR3 is TGTGCCAGTAGTACCTTTTTCGACCCTTTTGGGGCCCAAGGCAATCAGCCCCAGCATTTT. Amino acid sequence: CASSTFFDPFGAQGNQPQHF.

This sequence joins TRBV19 and TRBJ2-5; TRBD1 matches 8 bases. The CDR3 loop spans 13 amino acids. The germline V gene encodes CDR1 LNHDA and CDR2 SQIVND (reference sequence). V trimming: 0 bases; J trimming: 8 bases; junction bases outside the gene matches: 2. The CDR3 region has the DNA TGTGCCAGTAGTATAGATGGACAGGGAACCCAGTACTTC. Translating gives CASSIDGQGTQYF.

The chain links TRBV7-2 to TRBJ1-2; D perhaps matches TRBD1 (5 bases). The CDR3 contains 14 residues. CDR1 SGHTA and CDR2 FQGNSA come from the germline V gene. The V end was cut by 1 base, the J end by 4 bases, with 10 bases between. The CDR3 here is CASSLGGRLYGYTF. The CDR3 bases are TGTGCCAGCAGCTTAGGGGGCAGACTCTATGGCTACACCTTC. Full variable domain (outside the CDR3, taken from reference TRBV7-2 and TRBJ1-2): GAGVSQSPSNKVTEKGKDVELRCDPISGHTALYWYRQSLGQGLEFLIYFQGNSAPDKSGLPSDRFSAERTGGSVSTLTIQRTQQEDSAVYLCASSLGGRLYGYTFGSGTRLTVV.

This clone was detected ten times or more. The sample has other DNA sequences that encode this CDR3 too. The V gene is TRBV5-1, the J gene TRBJ2-3; a weak D match, TRBD2 (6 bases). V was pared by 0 bases and J by 5 bases, with 10 bases between. CDR3 size: 14 residues. Looked up from germline, CDR1 is SGHRS and CDR2 is YFSETQ. The DNA for the CDR3 is TGCGCCAGCAGCTTGGGGACTAAAGGAGATACGCAGTATTTT. This sequence encodes CASSLGTKGDTQYF.

The chain combines TRBV15 with TRBJ1-1; possibly TRBD1 for D (6 bases). This CDR3 has 14 amino acids. Germline CDR1 and CDR2: LNHNV and YYDKDF (reference sequence). Trimming shortened V by 0 bases and J by 5 bases, and 10 bases separated the two germline ends. CDR3 sequence reads: CATSRDLQGTEAFF. CDR3 bases: TGTGCCACCAGCAGAGATTTGCAGGGGACTGAAGCTTTCTTT.

The chain combines TRBV12-5 with TRBJ2-5; 10 bases fit TRBD2. The ends lost 3 bases at V and 5 bases at J; junction bases unmatched: 9. Germline V lookup: CDR1 LGHNT, CDR2 FRNRAP. This CDR3 has 16 residues. CDR3 region: CASGLGSSGGGETQYF. The CDR3 DNA sequence: TGTGCTAGTGGTTTAGGGTCGAGCGGGGGGGGTGAGACCCAGTACTTC. The variable domain in full, completed from reference TRBV12-5 and TRBJ2-5, reads DARVTQTPRHKVTEMGQEVTMRCQPILGHNTVFWYRQTMMQGLELLAYFRNRAPLDDSGMPKDRFSAEMPDATLATLKIQPSEPRDSAVYFCASGLGSSGGGETQYFGPGTRLLVL.

The V call is TRBV19, the J call TRBJ1-5; tentatively, D is TRBD1 (5 bases). This CDR3 comprises 15 residues. Trimming left V 3 bases short and J 6 bases short, with 15 bases between. The germline V gene encodes CDR1 LNHDA and CDR2 SQIVND (reference sequence). The CDR3 sequence: CASSIGRVSGQPQHF. The CDR3 bases are TGTGCCAGTAGTATCGGCAGGGTATCGGGTCAGCCCCAGCATTTT.

V is TRBV28 and J is TRBJ1-5; the match to TRBD1 covers 9 bases. The CDR3 loop spans 15 amino acids. The germline V gene encodes CDR1 MDHEN and CDR2 SYDVKM. V lost 5 bases, J lost 4 bases, and 6 bases stayed unmatched. The CDR3 here is CASSITGTGNQPQHF. The CDR3 DNA is TGTGCCAGCAGTATCACCGGGACAGGGAATCAGCCCCAGCATTTT. The full variable domain, completed using reference TRBV28 and TRBJ1-5, is DVKVTQSSRYLVKRTGEKVFLECVQDMDHENMFWYRQDPGLGLRLIYFSYDVKMKEKGDIPEGYSVSREKKERFSLILESASTNQTSMYLCASSITGTGNQPQHFGDGTRLSIL.

This clone showed up just once. This chain uses TRBV2 with TRBJ2-5; the D is unclear. V was cut by 6 bases and J by 3 bases, with 11 bases left in between. Germline CDR1 and CDR2: SNHLY and FYNNEI. The CDR3 is 13 residues long. CDR3 region: CASRGPPKETQYF. The CDR3 DNA reads TGTGCCAGCAGGGGCCCCCCCAAAGAGACCCAGTACTTC.

Comments on this clone: At one boundary the junction diverges from the germline segment, which might be a read error. The gene calls are TRBV25-1 and TRBJ2-1; D tentatively fits TRBD1 or TRBD2 (5 bases each). The CDR3 totals 14 residues. Germline CDR1 MGHDK, CDR2 SYGVNS. The DNA for the CDR3 is TGTGCCAGCTGTGACAGCGGACTCTACAATGAGCAGTTCTTC. The encoded protein is CASCDSGLYNEQFF.

This clone was observed a handful of times. The rearrangement uses TRBV5-5 and TRBJ2-6; D remains unclear. The CDR3 spans 15 residues. Trimming cost V 2 bases and J 0 bases, with 6 bases left between them. CDR1 SGHKS and CDR2 YYEKEE come from the germline V gene (reference sequence). The DNA for the CDR3 is TGTGCCAGCAGCTTAGCCCACTCTGGGGCCAACGTCCTGACTTTC. It yields the protein CASSLAHSGANVLTF.